This TCR beta chain was observed in a study of identical twins. The ends were cut back, 3 bases at V and 8 bases at J, with 20 bases in the middle. The CDR3 has 16 residues. Germline CDR1 is DFQATT and CDR2 is SNEGSKA (reference sequence). This clonotype appeared a few times. As yet, its antigen is unknown. From the 5' RACE reads, TCRdb called clonotypes with MiXCR, one entry per CDR3 protein. Of approximately 470,000 distinct CDR3 sequences in the sample, 12% to 15% are singletons; the top ten hold 0.52%. The study, taken as a whole, reports: Excess low generation probability was seen in twin-shared out-of-frame alpha sequences.

Separately, the same data were catalogued under a study of yellow fever vaccine responses in identical twins. From that second work: Reported findings indicate that twins' vaccine T cell responses seemed partially convergent, partially personalized.

V is TRBV20-1 and J is TRBJ1-6, with unresolved D. The sequenced material came from CD4+ T cells sorted from blood. This receptor was identified in a young woman in good health. The CDR3 loop reads CSASTVSGMRYSPLHF. CDR3 bases: TGCAGTGCTAGTACGGTTTCGGGGATGAGGTATTCACCCCTCCACTTT.